The next 30 T cell receptor beta chains were all read from a single sample in a study of blood T cell repertoires in COVID-19. The method was immunoSEQ multiplex PCR; TCRdb's version includes in-frame clones alone and lacks a portion of them. The table records tens of thousands of clones, around 80% of them present only once. The sequenced sample was peripheral blood. These receptors were taken from a human donor in a cohort sampled during active COVID-19.

CDR3 loop: CASSQDKSGRGQETQYF. The CDR3, as DNA: TGTGCCAGCAGCCAAGATAAAAGCGGGAGAGGCCAAGAGACCCAGTACTTC. J is TRBJ2-5 and V is TRBV3-1 (or the pseudogene TRBV3-2), with 8 positions matching TRBD2. V lost 0 bases and J lost 1; bases outside the gene matches: 7. The CDR3 consists of 17 residues. Germline V gives CDR1 LGHDT, CDR2 YNNKEL (reference sequence).

The chain is built from TRBV30 and TRBJ2-6, with TRBD1 as a possible D gene (5 bases). Germline V gene lookup returns CDR1 GTSNPN and CDR2 SVGIG (reference sequence). With 4 bases removed from V and 2 bases from J, the gap between germline ends came to 12 bases. This CDR3 is built from 15 residues. The CDR3: CAWTQGWPGANVLTF. The DNA of the CDR3 is TGTGCCTGGACGCAGGGTTGGCCTGGGGCCAACGTCCTGACTTTC. Full variable domain (remainder filled in from reference TRBV30 and TRBJ2-6): SQTIHQWPATLVQPVGSPLSLECTVEGTSNPNLYWYRQAAGRGLQLLFYSVGIGQISSEVPQNLSASRPQDRQFILSSKKLLLSDSGFYLCAWTQGWPGANVLTFGAGSRLTVL.

The rearrangement joins TRBV2 to TRBJ2-3; D is perhaps TRBD2 (6 bases). Germline values: CDR1 SNHLY, CDR2 FYNNEI. V lost 7 bases and J 4 bases, leaving 15 bases between the germline ends. This CDR3 has 14 residues. DNA of the CDR3: TGTGCCAGCACTAGCGCCTGGATTTCAGATACGCAGTATTTT. Its protein product is CASTSAWISDTQYF.

This rearrangement joins TRBV6-2 or TRBV6-3 to TRBJ1-1, with TRBD1 identical over 7 bases. Germline CDR1 MNHEY, CDR2 SVGEGT. This CDR3 has 17 residues. The V segment lost 4 bases and the J segment 1 base; nucleotides outside the gene matches: 12. Written as DNA, the CDR3 is TGTGCCAGCAGTTTTGTGTTCAGGGGACAGCAGAACACTGAAGCTTTCTTT. Translated, it gives CASSFVFRGQQNTEAFF.

The V and J genes are TRBV6-6 and TRBJ2-7, with TRBD1 matching over 11 bases. The CDR3 runs 14 residues. Germline assignment: CDR1 MNHNY and CDR2 SVGAGI (reference sequence). V shed 5 bases, J shed 5 bases, and the junction held 5 bases outside the gene matches. DNA of the CDR3: TGTGCCAGCAGTACAGGACAGGGGGCCCACGAGCAGTACTTC. It specifies CASSTGQGAHEQYF.

V gene TRBV5-6 combines with J gene TRBJ2-7; maybe TRBD2 (6 bases). Deletions cut 7 bases from V and 0 bases from J, with 17 bases between. Germline V gives CDR1 SGHDT, CDR2 YYEEEE. The CDR3 has 15 amino acids. In DNA form, the CDR3 reads TGTGCCAGCTCCCCCAGCGGGCGTCCCTCCTACGAGCAGTACTTC. Translated, it gives CASSPSGRPSYEQYF.

The chain carries TRBV20-1 and TRBJ1-4; possibly TRBD1 for D (5 bases). From germline, CDR1 is DFQATT and CDR2 SNEGSKA (reference sequence). The CDR3 runs 11 residues. Trimming took 4 bases from V and 10 from J, leaving 10 bases between them. CDR3: CSATGGGKLFF. The CDR3 coding sequence is TGCAGTGCTACGGGCGGGGGAAAACTGTTTTTT.

V is TRBV5-6 and J is TRBJ1-4, with D possibly being TRBD1 (6 bases). V shed 2 bases and J shed 7 bases, with 15 bases lying between them. The CDR3 loop spans 15 amino acids. Germline values: CDR1 SGHDT, CDR2 YYEEEE. The CDR3 sequence: CASSFVRGGSEKLFF. CDR3 nucleotides: TGTGCCAGCAGCTTCGTTAGAGGGGGTAGTGAAAAACTGTTTTTT. The full variable domain, rest sourced from reference TRBV5-6 and TRBJ1-4, is DAGVTQSPTHLIKTRGQQVTLRCSPKSGHDTVSWYQQALGQGPQFIFQYYEEEERQRGNFPDRFSGHQFPNYSSELNVNALLLGDSALYLCASSFVRGGSEKLFFGSGTQLSVL.

V usage is TRBV28 and J usage is TRBJ1-1, with a possible D match to TRBD1 (6 bases). The CDR3 is made up of 14 amino acids. The germline gives CDR1 MDHEN, CDR2 SYDVKM. V dropped 3 bases and J dropped 1 base, with 9 bases sitting between them. In DNA, the CDR3 is TGTGCCAGCAGTTTGACAGGCGAGAACACTGAAGCTTTCTTT. Its protein product is CASSLTGENTEAFF.

By share, this clone counts as medium-sized. The V gene is TRBV5-1, the J gene TRBJ1-5; D might be TRBD1 (6 bases). Germline V CDR1 and CDR2: SGHRS, YFSETQ. The CDR3 has 15 amino acids. Between the trimmed V and J ends, which lost 7 bases and 5 bases, there was a span of 19 bases. The CDR3 DNA is TGCGCCAGCGCCCTCGACACAGGGAGAGATCAGCCCCAGCATTTT. It is translated as CASALDTGRDQPQHF.

CDR3 loop: CASSMIGGVELFF. The CDR3 nucleotides are TGTGCCAGTAGTATGATAGGGGGAGTGGAGCTGTTTTTT. The gene calls are TRBV19 and TRBJ2-2, with a tentative D call TRBD1 (6 bases). This CDR3 is 13 amino acids long. Trimming removed 3 bases at V and 10 bases at J, with 12 bases between. Germline V gene lookup returns CDR1 LNHDA and CDR2 SQIVND (reference sequence).

The chain has TRBV14 and TRBJ2-3; 14 bases map to TRBD2. After removal of 4 bases from V and 4 bases from J, the junction contained 4 bases not matched to a gene. This CDR3 has 16 residues. CDR1 and CDR2 (germline): SGHDN, FVKESK. The CDR3: CASSLPGLAGADTQYF. Here the CDR3 DNA reads TGTGCCAGCAGCCTACCGGGACTAGCGGGAGCAGATACGCAGTATTTT. The full variable domain, with the rest looked up from reference TRBV14 and TRBJ2-3, is EAGVTQFPSHSVIEKGQTVTLRCDPISGHDNLYWYRRVMGKEIKFLLHFVKESKQDESGMPNNRFLAERTGGTYSTLKVQPAELEDSGVYFCASSLPGLAGADTQYFGPGTRLTVL.

This clone was recorded once. The rearrangement links TRBV24-1 to TRBJ2-3, with D possibly being TRBD1 (6 bases). CDR3 length: 15 amino acids. Trimming cost V 4 bases and J 3 bases, with 13 bases left between them. Looked up from germline, CDR1 is KGHDR and CDR2 is SFDVKD. In nucleotides, the CDR3 is TGTGCCACCAGTGACCTACAGGGTGCTACAGATACGCAGTATTTT. Translating gives CATSDLQGATDTQYF.

The chain carries TRBV24-1 and TRBJ2-5, with a weak D call TRBD1 (6 bases). There are 13 residues in the CDR3. V was pared by 7 bases and J by 2 bases, with 10 bases between. Looked up from germline, CDR1 is KGHDR and CDR2 is SFDVKD. CDR3 loop: CATRGRGQETQYF. CDR3 bases: TGTGCCACCAGGGGCAGGGGACAAGAGACCCAGTACTTC.

The rearrangement uses TRBV3-1 (or the pseudogene TRBV3-2) and TRBJ2-3; tentative D call: TRBD2 (5 bases). Trimming took 4 bases from V and 3 from J, leaving 11 bases between them. The CDR3 is 14 residues long. Germline loops: CDR1 LGHDT, CDR2 YNNKEL (reference sequence). The CDR3 DNA is TGTGCCAGCAGCCCCCGGGGAGTGACAGATACGCAGTATTTT. This translates into CASSPRGVTDTQYF.

The V gene is TRBV7-9, the J gene TRBJ2-3, with 11 bases matching TRBD2. Germline values: CDR1 SEHNR, CDR2 FQNEAQ (reference sequence). Losses at the gene ends were 2 bases for V and 3 bases for J; bases not matched to a gene: 4. The CDR3 consists of 16 residues. DNA for the CDR3: TGTGCCAGCAGCTTAACTAGCGGGAGTGTGACAGATACGCAGTATTTT. Protein sequence: CASSLTSGSVTDTQYF.

V usage is TRBV7-9 and J usage is TRBJ1-2; 7 bases line up with TRBD1. Germline V gives CDR1 SEHNR, CDR2 FQNEAQ (reference sequence). J lost 0 bases, V lost 5 bases, and 9 bases had no gene match. This CDR3 has 16 residues. Here the CDR3 reads CASSGRQGPTNYGYTF. CDR3 coding DNA: TGTGCCAGCAGCGGCCGACAGGGCCCTACTAACTATGGCTACACCTTC.

The chain employs TRBV5-6 and TRBJ2-3, with TRBD1 matching 7 bases. This CDR3 region has 13 residues. Trimming took 2 bases from V and 4 from J; bases not matched to a gene: 1. Germline lookup yields CDR1 SGHDT and CDR2 YYEEEE. CDR3 nucleotides: TGTGCCAGCAGCTTAACAGGGGCAGATACGCAGTATTTT. Protein: CASSLTGADTQYF.

This rearrangement joins TRBV27 to TRBJ2-7; perhaps TRBD1 as D (5 bases). V was trimmed by 1 base and J by 6 bases, leaving 10 bases between them. The germline V gene encodes CDR1 MNHEY and CDR2 SMNVEV (reference sequence). The CDR3 is made up of 13 amino acids. The CDR3: CASSLFPRGEQYF. As DNA, the CDR3 is TGTGCCAGCAGTTTATTCCCTAGGGGCGAGCAGTACTTC.

The chain carries TRBV4-3 and TRBJ2-1, with 7 bases matching TRBD2. V lost 0 bases, J lost 11 bases, and 7 bases stayed unmatched. Germline assignment: CDR1 LGHNA and CDR2 YSLEER. The CDR3 has 14 residues. CDR3 DNA: TGCGCCAGCAGCCAAGAAGGGACTACCTCGAAGCAGTTCTTC. Protein: CASSQEGTTSKQFF.

The V and J genes are TRBV7-2 and TRBJ1-5; D might be TRBD1 (5 bases). Germline V gene data show CDR1 as SGHTA and CDR2 as FQGNSA. The CDR3 runs to 13 residues. The ends were cut back, 1 base at V and 7 bases at J, with 8 bases in the middle. The CDR3 DNA reads as TGTGCCAGCAGCTTAGACGGGGGGCAGCCCCAGCATTTT. Its protein is CASSLDGGQPQHF.

This rearrangement joins TRBV30 to TRBJ2-6, with a tentative D call TRBD1 (6 bases). Germline values: CDR1 GTSNPN, CDR2 SVGIG (reference sequence). V was clipped by 0 bases and J by 4 bases, with 13 bases between them. CDR3 length: 16 residues. The CDR3 sequence is CAWSVIGGSGANVLTF. For the CDR3, the DNA is TGTGCCTGGAGTGTAATTGGGGGCTCCGGGGCCAACGTCCTGACTTTC. Drawing the rest from reference TRBV30 and TRBJ2-6, the complete variable domain is SQTIHQWPATLVQPVGSPLSLECTVEGTSNPNLYWYRQAAGRGLQLLFYSVGIGQISSEVPQNLSASRPQDRQFILSSKKLLLSDSGFYLCAWSVIGGSGANVLTFGAGSRLTVL.

V and J are TRBV10-3 and TRBJ2-2; 9 bases are shared with TRBD2. V was pared by 4 bases and J by 6 bases, with 3 bases of the junction left unmatched. This CDR3 has 14 residues. Germline CDR1 ENHRY, CDR2 SYGVKD. The CDR3 loop reads CAISASGTAGELFF. Written as DNA, the CDR3 is TGTGCCATCAGTGCTAGCGGGACCGCCGGGGAGCTGTTTTTT.

The rearrangement uses TRBV3-1 (or the pseudogene TRBV3-2) and TRBJ1-5; D is unresolved. The CDR3 loop spans 14 amino acids. Germline V gene data show CDR1 as LGHDT and CDR2 as YNNKEL (reference sequence). The V and J ends lost 4 bases and 2 bases respectively, with 9 bases between them. The CDR3 is CASSLSGGNQPQHF. The CDR3 DNA reads as TGTGCCAGCAGCCTCTCCGGGGGCAATCAGCCCCAGCATTTT.

The chain links TRBV2 to TRBJ1-1; 9 bases agree with TRBD1. CDR3 length: 15 residues. Trimming took 5 bases from V and 7 from J; bases not matched to a gene: 11. CDR1 and CDR2 from the germline V gene are SNHLY and FYNNEI. The CDR3 region is CASSPSPGQGIEAFF. In nucleotides, the CDR3 is TGTGCCAGCAGTCCCTCCCCGGGACAGGGTATTGAAGCTTTCTTT.

The chain has TRBV29-1 and TRBJ2-1; 13 positions agree with TRBD2. The CDR3 extends over 15 amino acids. With V trimmed by 7 bases and J by 9 bases, 12 bases remained unmatched. Germline V lookup: CDR1 SQVTM, CDR2 ANQGSEA. CDR3 nucleotide sequence: TGCAGCGCCTCCCGAGGACTAGCGGGAGATATTGAGCAGTTCTTC. Its translation: CSASRGLAGDIEQFF.

The rearrangement uses TRBV6-5 and TRBJ2-7; 11 bases are a match to TRBD2. CDR1 is MNHEY and CDR2 is SVGAGI in the germline V gene. This CDR3 region has 15 residues. V lost 10 bases to trimming and J lost 6 bases; unmatched junction nucleotides: 14. The CDR3 protein is CATDPVAGGLGEQYF. The CDR3 bases are TGTGCCACCGACCCGGTAGCGGGAGGGCTTGGCGAGCAGTACTTC.

The chain employs TRBV28 and TRBJ2-2; TRBD2 matches at 15 bases. CDR3 length equals 17 residues. The germline V gene encodes CDR1 MDHEN and CDR2 SYDVKM. Trimming cost V 6 bases and J 8 bases; bases outside gene matches: 10. CDR3 sequence reads: CASRPPGGTSGRGELFF. For the CDR3, the DNA is TGTGCCAGCAGACCCCCTGGGGGGACTAGCGGGAGGGGGGAGCTGTTTTTT.

This clone was seen a few times. This chain connects TRBV9 to TRBJ2-1; TRBD2 might be the D (5 bases). Trimming pared 0 bases from V and 7 bases from J, leaving 20 bases between. Per the germline V gene, CDR1 is SGDLS and CDR2 is YYNGEE. The CDR3 is 17 residues long. For the CDR3, the DNA is TGTGCCAGCAGCGTAGGGGTCACTGGGTGGACGGGGAATGAGCAGTTCTTC. It codes for CASSVGVTGWTGNEQFF.

This clone was observed a handful of times. This rearrangement joins TRBV5-1 to TRBJ2-5; 9 nucleotides agree with TRBD2. V lost 2 bases and J lost 5; bases outside the gene matches: 7. The CDR3 length is 15 residues. The germline V gene encodes CDR1 SGHRS and CDR2 YFSETQ. The CDR3 reads CASSLAGGSGETQYF. CDR3 coding DNA: TGCGCCAGCAGCTTAGCGGGAGGCTCCGGGGAGACCCAGTACTTC.